What follows are 20 T cell receptor beta chains derived from one specimen sequenced in a study of identical twins (dated by TCRdb to 2016 to 2017). The protocol used for the library was 5' RACE. Sequencing used an Illumina HiSeq 2000. The public sequencing data were trimmed at Q25 with fastp and processed into clonotypes with MiXCR by TCRdb, which kept only in-frame beta chains. Merged by CDR3 protein, the rows form single entries marked with the most common genes and DNA. This sample is represented by over 250,000 distinct CDR3 sequences; less than 9.5% of them were singletons. The top ten clonotypes cover roughly 6.8% of the sample. The same data also went into a second study, on yellow fever vaccine responses in identical twins.

What was sequenced was CD8+ T cells sorted from blood. The receptors here all came from a woman aged 18-35 years in good health.

The table lists this clonotype with many counts. The V gene is TRBV5-1, the J gene TRBJ1-1; unclear D gene. Germline assignment: CDR1 SGHRS and CDR2 YFSETQ. This CDR3 has 15 residues. The V end lost 0 bases, the J end lost 2 bases, and 11 bases lay between the germline ends. CDR3: CASSLAQEGNTEAFF. As DNA, the CDR3 is TGCGCCAGCAGCTTGGCCCAGGAGGGAAACACTGAAGCTTTCTTT.

The sample holds many counts of this clonotype. The V call is TRBV4-3, the J call TRBJ2-2, with 7 bases identical to TRBD2. Germline loops: CDR1 LGHNA, CDR2 YSLEER. Germline trimming cut 4 bases from V and 1 base from J; bases unmatched to any gene: 9. The CDR3 is 17 amino acids. Written as DNA, the CDR3 is TGCGCCAGCAGCCCCGTGGGGGTAGCGGGGAACACCGGGGAGCTGTTTTTT. It is translated as CASSPVGVAGNTGELFF.

This clonotype was seen a few times. The chain employs TRBV28 and TRBJ2-3; 11 nucleotides line up with TRBD1. J lost 6 bases, V lost 6 bases, and 14 bases had no gene match. Germline loops: CDR1 MDHEN, CDR2 SYDVKM. The CDR3 sequence is 17 residues long. CDR3 nucleotide sequence: TGTGCCAGCAGCCCAAAACCGCCGGGACAGGGGGAGGATACGCAGTATTTT. Its protein product is CASSPKPPGQGEDTQYF.

V gene TRBV12-3 or TRBV12-4 combines with J gene TRBJ2-1; D is possibly TRBD2 (6 bases). V gave up 1 base and J gave up 15 bases, with 13 bases separating them. This CDR3 region has 12 residues. The CDR3 loop is CASSLGWGERFF. The CDR3, as DNA: TGTGCCAGCAGTTTAGGATGGGGGGAACGGTTCTTC.

There are many counts of this clonotype. This chain links TRBV6-5 with TRBJ2-6, with unresolved D. Germline CDR1 and CDR2: MNHEY and SVGAGI. The CDR3 covers 13 residues. The V end lost 0 bases, the J end lost 3 bases, and 0 bases lay between the germline ends. The CDR3 DNA reads TGTGCCAGCAGTTACTCTGGGGCCAACGTCCTGACTTTC. The encoded protein is CASSYSGANVLTF.

The table lists this clonotype with many counts. V and J are TRBV5-1 and TRBJ2-1; unclear D gene. The ends were cut back, 4 bases at V and 0 bases at J, with 23 bases in the middle. The length of the CDR3 is 19 residues. Per germline, CDR1 SGHRS and CDR2 YFSETQ. The CDR3 DNA reads TGCGCCAGCAGCCTGGGTTTCAGCGATCTCGCCTTCTCCTACAATGAGCAGTTCTTC. Its protein is CASSLGFSDLAFSYNEQFF. The entire variable domain, with the rest obtained from reference TRBV5-1 and TRBJ2-1, is as follows: KAGVTQTPRYLIKTRGQQVTLSCSPISGHRSVSWYQQTPGQGLQFLFEYFSETQRNKGNFPGRFSGRQFSNSRSEMNVSTLELGDSALYLCASSLGFSDLAFSYNEQFFGPGTRLTVL.

The V gene is TRBV5-6, the J gene TRBJ1-2, with D maybe TRBD1 (5 bases). The V end lost 0 bases, the J end lost 4 bases, and 10 bases lay between the germline ends. This CDR3 spans 14 amino acids. The germline gives CDR1 SGHDT, CDR2 YYEEEE. The CDR3 region is CASSLVGQTYGYTF. In DNA form, the CDR3 reads TGTGCCAGCAGCTTGGTGGGGCAGACCTATGGCTACACCTTC.

There are many counts of this clonotype. The chain has TRBV4-3 and TRBJ2-1; D is ambiguous. Deletions cut 0 bases from V and 3 bases from J, with 3 bases between. Germline V gene sequence: CDR1 LGHNA, CDR2 YSLEER. The length of the CDR3 is 13 residues. CDR3 DNA: TGCGCCAGCAGCCAAGATGACTACAATGAGCAGTTCTTC. The encoded protein is CASSQDDYNEQFF.

This clonotype was counted between two and nine times. The chain carries TRBV18 and TRBJ2-5; 8 nucleotides agree with TRBD2. Germline V gives CDR1 KGHSH, CDR2 LQKENI. This CDR3 contains 15 residues. The V segment lost 2 bases and the J segment 2 bases; nucleotides outside the gene matches: 4. The CDR3 DNA reads as TGTGCCAGCTCACCAAGACTAGCGAAACAAGAGACCCAGTACTTC. Protein product: CASSPRLAKQETQYF.

This clonotype was detected a few times. This chain uses TRBV10-2 with TRBJ2-7; D tentatively reads TRBD1 or TRBD2 (5 bases each). V was trimmed by 6 bases and J by 2 bases, leaving 14 bases between them. The CDR3 sequence is 14 residues long. Germline-derived CDR1 and CDR2 are WSHSY and SAAADI. The CDR3 DNA sequence: TGCGCCAGCAGCTGGGACCGAATGACCTACGAGCAGTACTTC. Protein: CASSWDRMTYEQYF.

This clonotype appeared many times. The V call is TRBV10-3, the J call TRBJ2-1; tentatively, D is TRBD1 or TRBD2 (5 bases each). The CDR3 spans 14 residues. V was pared by 3 bases and J by 4 bases, with 10 bases between. The germline CDR1 and CDR2 sequences are ENHRY and SYGVKD. For the CDR3, the DNA is TGTGCCATCAGTGACCTGGGGGATTACAATGAGCAGTTCTTC. This gives the protein CAISDLGDYNEQFF.

The J gene is TRBJ2-7, the V gene TRBV4-3; D might be TRBD1 or TRBD2, each matching 5 bases. Trimming stripped 0 bases from V and 3 bases from J, with 12 bases between. CDR1 is LGHNA and CDR2 is YSLEER in the germline V gene. The CDR3 is 15 residues long. The CDR3 sequence: CASSQEGVDSYEQYF. The CDR3 DNA is TGCGCCAGCAGCCAAGAGGGAGTCGACAGCTACGAGCAGTACTTC.

The rearrangement uses TRBV15 and TRBJ2-7, with 14 positions matching TRBD2. This CDR3 spans 18 amino acids. Germline CDR1 LNHNV, CDR2 YYDKDF (reference sequence). V lost 8 bases and J lost 6; bases outside the gene matches: 18. CDR3 in DNA: TGTGCCACCGGTGAGGGACTAGCGGGAGTCGAGTCACGGTCCGAGCAGTACTTC. It specifies CATGEGLAGVESRSEQYF.

In this sample, this clonotype turned up many times. The genes are TRBV7-2 and TRBJ2-5; no reliable D call. CDR1 and CDR2 from the germline V gene are SGHTA and FQGNSA. Trimming left V 1 base short and J 4 bases short, with 13 bases between. The CDR3 spans 15 residues. CDR3 residues: CASSLVRLPVETQYF. CDR3 bases: TGTGCCAGCAGCTTAGTTCGCCTCCCGGTAGAGACCCAGTACTTC. The full variable domain, in which reference TRBV7-2 and TRBJ2-5 provide the parts outside the CDR3, is GAGVSQSPSNKVTEKGKDVELRCDPISGHTALYWYRQSLGQGLEFLIYFQGNSAPDKSGLPSDRFSAERTGGSVSTLTIQRTQQEDSAVYLCASSLVRLPVETQYFGPGTRLLVL.

In its sample, this clonotype was seen many times. The rearrangement links TRBV20-1 to TRBJ2-7, with 14 positions matching TRBD2. This CDR3 has 18 amino acids. Germline V gene sequence: CDR1 DFQATT, CDR2 SNEGSKA (reference sequence). After removal of 0 bases from V and 2 bases from J, the junction contained 9 bases not matched to a gene. The CDR3 here is CSARDSGLAGGQAYEQYF. The CDR3 region has the DNA TGCAGTGCTAGAGATTCCGGACTAGCGGGGGGCCAGGCCTACGAGCAGTACTTC.

This clonotype was picked up many times. The chain employs TRBV15 and TRBJ2-1; D gene unclear. Trimming removed 0 bases at V and 1 base at J, with 7 bases between. The CDR3 covers 15 residues. Germline V gene sequence: CDR1 LNHNV, CDR2 YYDKDF (reference sequence). The CDR3 DNA reads as TGTGCCACCAGCAGAGATCTGAGGTCCTACAATGAGCAGTTCTTC. Residues: CATSRDLRSYNEQFF.

The chain joins TRBV11-2 to TRBJ2-5; D is tentatively TRBD1 or TRBD2 (5 bases each). V was pared by 5 bases and J by 4 bases, with 14 bases between. Germline V gives CDR1 SGHAT, CDR2 FQNNGV. The CDR3 length is 14 residues. The CDR3 region has the DNA TGTGCCAGCAGCATGGGGGAAACAGGAGAGACCCAGTACTTC. Translated: CASSMGETGETQYF.

This clonotype was recorded a few times. This sequence joins TRBV12-3 or TRBV12-4 and TRBJ2-1; the D call may be TRBD1 or TRBD2 (6 bases each). The CDR3 is 16 residues long. V was pared by 3 bases and J by 6 bases, with 18 bases between. This CDR3 reads CASSLGGGVMFNEQFF. CDR3 in DNA: TGTGCCAGCAGTTTGGGGGGCGGGGTTATGTTCAATGAGCAGTTCTTC.

The chain employs TRBV4-2 and TRBJ2-5; D call uncertain. Trimming cost V 0 bases and J 2 bases, with 10 bases left between them. The CDR3 runs to 15 residues. Germline V gives CDR1 LGHNA, CDR2 YNFKEQ. The CDR3 region is CASSQEGQTQETQYF. The CDR3 nucleotides read TGTGCCAGCAGCCAAGAAGGGCAGACGCAAGAGACCCAGTACTTC.

This clonotype was recorded at least ten times. This chain links TRBV7-8 with TRBJ2-1; D perhaps matches TRBD1 (5 bases). The CDR3 contains 15 residues. Germline V gene data show CDR1 as SGHVS and CDR2 as FQNEAQ. Trimming cost V 5 bases and J 9 bases, with 20 bases left between them. The CDR3 DNA sequence: TGTGCCAGCAGCCTTCACACCACCCTGGGGCCTGAGCAGTTCTTC. It encodes CASSLHTTLGPEQFF. Looking up the rest from reference TRBV7-8 and TRBJ2-1 gives the full variable domain: GAGVSQSPRYKVAKRGQDVALRCDPISGHVSLFWYQQALGQGPEFLTYFQNEAQLDKSGLPSDRFFAERPEGSVSTLKIQRTQQEDSAVYLCASSLHTTLGPEQFFGPGTRLTVL.